This TCR beta chain was found in a study of blood T cell repertoires in COVID-19. Study at large: Nucleic acid was either cDNA or gDNA, and it came from T cells, B-cell-depleted T cells, or PBMCs.

Germline values: CDR1 WSHSY, CDR2 SAAADI. V lost 8 bases and J lost 3, with 13 bases in between. This CDR3 is built from 13 residues. Profiled with immunoSEQ multiplex PCR; TCRdb holds only in-frame clones, not every one. The sample has approximately 450,000 clones, approximately 90% seen once. Sequenced input: peripheral blood. This sequence originates from a woman aged 25 to 45 with acute or convalescent COVID-19. The chain combines TRBV10-2 with TRBJ1-1, with D perhaps TRBD1 (5 bases). The CDR3 DNA is TGCGCCAGCCGGGGGATCGGGGACACTGAAGCTTTCTTT. Translation: CASRGIGDTEAFF.